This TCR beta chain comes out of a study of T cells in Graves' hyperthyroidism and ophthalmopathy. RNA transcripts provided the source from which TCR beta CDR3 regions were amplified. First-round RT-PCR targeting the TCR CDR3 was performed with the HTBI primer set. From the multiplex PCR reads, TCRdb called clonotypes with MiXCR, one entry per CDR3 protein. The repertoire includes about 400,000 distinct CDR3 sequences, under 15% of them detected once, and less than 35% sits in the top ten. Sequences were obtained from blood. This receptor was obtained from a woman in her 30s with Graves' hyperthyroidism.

The CDR3 reads CAREGVGGGYTEAFF. The CDR3 region has the DNA TGTGCCAGGGAAGGGGTTGGGGGCGGGTACACTGAAGCTTTCTTT. The rearrangement links TRBV27 to TRBJ1-1, with D tentatively TRBD1 (6 bases). The CDR3 loop spans 15 amino acids. Germline-derived CDR1 and CDR2 are MNHEY and SMNVEV (reference sequence). V lost 9 bases, J lost 3 bases, and 20 bases lay in between.